This T cell receptor (beta chain) is drawn from a study of blood T cell repertoires in COVID-19. At the level of the study: Samples of COVID-19 (acute and convalescent) were obtained from the United States, Italy and Spain. Nucleic acid was either cDNA or gDNA, and it came from T cells, B-cell-depleted T cells, or PBMCs.

In the authors' workflow: How many nucleated cells were present was estimated from reference gene primer amplification. TCRdb's table, derived via immunoSEQ multiplex PCR, lists solely in-frame clones and lacks some. From that table come the V and J calls and clone size; the DNA was used to work out D and trimming. The sample records under 170,000 clones, around 87% being singletons. The CDR3 contains 18 residues. J lost 0 bases, V lost 9 bases, and 19 bases had no gene match. Looked up from germline, CDR1 is ENHRY and CDR2 is SYGVKD. The sequencing sample was made of peripheral blood. The chain is built from TRBV10-3 and TRBJ1-2; 7 bases agree with TRBD1. The origin of this receptor is a woman between 55 and 75 years old with active or convalescent COVID-19. CDR3 sequence reads: CAIYNSRGTVRSNYGYTF. Here the CDR3 DNA reads TGTGCCATTTACAACTCACGGGGGACAGTAAGGTCTAACTATGGCTACACCTTC.